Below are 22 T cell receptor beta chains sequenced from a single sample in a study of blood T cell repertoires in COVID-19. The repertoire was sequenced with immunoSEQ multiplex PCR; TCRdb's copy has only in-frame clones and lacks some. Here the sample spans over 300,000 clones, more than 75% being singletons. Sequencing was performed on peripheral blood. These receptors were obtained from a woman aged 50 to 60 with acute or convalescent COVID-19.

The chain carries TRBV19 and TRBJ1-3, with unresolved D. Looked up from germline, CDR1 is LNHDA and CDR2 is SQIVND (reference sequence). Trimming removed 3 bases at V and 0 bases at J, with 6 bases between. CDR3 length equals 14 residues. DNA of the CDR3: TGTGCCAGTAGTATGATTAGCTCTGGAAACACCATATATTTT. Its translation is CASSMISSGNTIYF.

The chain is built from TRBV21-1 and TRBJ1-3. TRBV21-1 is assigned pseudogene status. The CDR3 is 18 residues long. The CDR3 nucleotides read TGTGCCAGCAGCAAAGTTAGAGGCCCGCGTAGCTCTGGAAACACCATATATTTT. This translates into CASSKVRGPRSSGNTIYF.

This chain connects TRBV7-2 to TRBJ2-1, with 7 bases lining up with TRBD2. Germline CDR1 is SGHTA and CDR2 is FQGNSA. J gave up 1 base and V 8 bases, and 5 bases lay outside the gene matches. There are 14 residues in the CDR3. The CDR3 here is CASRLSGSYNEQFF. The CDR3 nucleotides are TGTGCCAGCCGCCTTAGCGGGTCCTACAATGAGCAGTTCTTC.

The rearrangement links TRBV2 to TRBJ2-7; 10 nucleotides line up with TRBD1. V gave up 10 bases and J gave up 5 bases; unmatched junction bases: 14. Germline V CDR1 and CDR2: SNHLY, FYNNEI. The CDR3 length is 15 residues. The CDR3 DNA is TGTGCCACCTACCCTGGACGACAGGGGGCCCACGAGCAGTACTTC. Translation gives CATYPGRQGAHEQYF.

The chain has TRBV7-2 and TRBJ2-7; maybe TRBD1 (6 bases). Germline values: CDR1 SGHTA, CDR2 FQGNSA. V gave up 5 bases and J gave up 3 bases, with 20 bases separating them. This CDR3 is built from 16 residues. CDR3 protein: CASSPYRPSGVYEQYF. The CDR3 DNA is TGTGCCAGCAGCCCATACAGACCCTCAGGGGTCTACGAGCAGTACTTC. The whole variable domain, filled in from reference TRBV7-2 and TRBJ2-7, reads GAGVSQSPSNKVTEKGKDVELRCDPISGHTALYWYRQSLGQGLEFLIYFQGNSAPDKSGLPSDRFSAERTGGSVSTLTIQRTQQEDSAVYLCASSPYRPSGVYEQYFGPGTRLTVT.

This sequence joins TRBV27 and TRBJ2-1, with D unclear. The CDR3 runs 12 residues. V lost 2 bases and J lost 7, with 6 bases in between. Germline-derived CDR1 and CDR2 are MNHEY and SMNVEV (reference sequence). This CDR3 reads CASSLNQNEQFF. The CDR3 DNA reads TGTGCCAGCAGTTTAAATCAAAATGAGCAGTTCTTC.

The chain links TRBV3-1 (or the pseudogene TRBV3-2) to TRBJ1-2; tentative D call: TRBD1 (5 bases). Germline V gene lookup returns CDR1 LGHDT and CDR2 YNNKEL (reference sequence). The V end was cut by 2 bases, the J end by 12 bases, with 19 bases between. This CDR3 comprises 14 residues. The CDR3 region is CASSQHLRATVHTF. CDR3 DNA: TGTGCCAGCAGCCAACACCTCAGGGCCACAGTTCACACCTTC.

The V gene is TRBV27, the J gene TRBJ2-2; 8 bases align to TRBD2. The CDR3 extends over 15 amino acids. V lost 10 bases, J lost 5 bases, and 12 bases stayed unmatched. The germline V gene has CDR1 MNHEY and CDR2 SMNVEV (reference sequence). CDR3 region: CATKWDGRGTGELFF. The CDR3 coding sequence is TGTGCCACCAAATGGGACGGGAGGGGGACCGGGGAGCTGTTTTTT.

The chain's CDR3 is CASSVGTSVQLYSYEQYF. The CDR3 DNA reads as TGTGCCAGCAGCGTAGGGACTAGCGTTCAACTCTACTCCTACGAGCAGTACTTC. The V gene is TRBV9, the J gene TRBJ2-7, with 9 bases aligning to TRBD2. Germline values: CDR1 SGDLS, CDR2 YYNGEE. There are 18 residues in the CDR3. V lost 0 bases to trimming and J lost 0 bases; unmatched junction nucleotides: 10.

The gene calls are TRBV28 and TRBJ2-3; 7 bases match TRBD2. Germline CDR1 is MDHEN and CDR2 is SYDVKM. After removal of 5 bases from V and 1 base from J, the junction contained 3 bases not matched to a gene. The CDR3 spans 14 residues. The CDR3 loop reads CASSRAGRTDTQYF. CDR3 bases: TGTGCCAGCAGTCGAGCGGGACGCACAGATACGCAGTATTTT.

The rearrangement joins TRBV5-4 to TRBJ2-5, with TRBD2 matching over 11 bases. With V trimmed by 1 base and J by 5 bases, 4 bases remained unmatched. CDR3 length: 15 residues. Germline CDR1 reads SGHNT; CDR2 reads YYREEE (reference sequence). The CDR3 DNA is TGTGCCAGCAGCTTGAGACTAGCGGGAACCGAGACCCAGTACTTC. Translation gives CASSLRLAGTETQYF.

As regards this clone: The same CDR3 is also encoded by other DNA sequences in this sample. For the CDR3, the DNA is TGCGCCAGCAGCTTGCTCAGAAACTATGGCTACACCTTC. Protein product: CASSLLRNYGYTF. The chain is built from TRBV5-1 and TRBJ1-2; unclear D gene. Germline lookup yields CDR1 SGHRS and CDR2 YFSETQ. The CDR3 consists of 13 residues. V lost 1 base and J lost 2, with 6 bases in between.

In DNA, the CDR3 is TGTGCCAGCAGTTTAGGGGAGCGCGATGAGCAGTTCTTC. Translation: CASSLGERDEQFF. The chain carries TRBV12-3 or TRBV12-4 and TRBJ2-1; D may be TRBD2 (5 bases). Trimming cost V 1 base and J 8 bases, with 9 bases left between them. The CDR3 contains 13 residues.

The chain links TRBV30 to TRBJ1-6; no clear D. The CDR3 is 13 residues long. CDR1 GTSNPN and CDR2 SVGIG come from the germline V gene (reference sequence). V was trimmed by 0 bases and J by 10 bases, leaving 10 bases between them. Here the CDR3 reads CAWSVAGRSPLHF. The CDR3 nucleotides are TGTGCCTGGAGTGTAGCCGGCAGGTCACCCCTCCACTTT.

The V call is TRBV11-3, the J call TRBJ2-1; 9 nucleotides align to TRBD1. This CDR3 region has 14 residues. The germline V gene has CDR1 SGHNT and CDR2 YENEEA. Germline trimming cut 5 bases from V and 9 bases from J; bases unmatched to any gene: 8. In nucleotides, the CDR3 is TGTGCCAGCAGCCTACAGGGGGCCGCGGGTGAGCAGTTCTTC. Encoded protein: CASSLQGAAGEQFF.

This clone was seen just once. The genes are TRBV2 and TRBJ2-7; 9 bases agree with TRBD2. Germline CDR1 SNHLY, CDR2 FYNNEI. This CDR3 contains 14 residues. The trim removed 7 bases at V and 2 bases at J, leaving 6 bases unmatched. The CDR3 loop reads CASTVGGRAYEQYF. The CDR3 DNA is TGTGCCAGCACCGTGGGCGGGAGGGCCTACGAGCAGTACTTC.

CDR3: CASSLVAGAAYEQYF. CDR3 bases: TGTGCCAGCAGTCTTGTTGCGGGAGCGGCCTACGAGCAGTACTTC. V usage is TRBV28 and J usage is TRBJ2-7; 7 bases line up with TRBD2. This CDR3 has 15 residues. The junction had 9 bases not matched to a gene; V was cut back by 5 bases and J by 2 bases. The germline gives CDR1 MDHEN, CDR2 SYDVKM.

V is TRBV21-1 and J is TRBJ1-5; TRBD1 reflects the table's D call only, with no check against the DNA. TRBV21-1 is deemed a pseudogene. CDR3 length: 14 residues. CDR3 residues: CASVKTGLNQPQHF. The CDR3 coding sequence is TGTGCCAGCGTCAAGACAGGCCTCAATCAGCCCCAGCATTTT.

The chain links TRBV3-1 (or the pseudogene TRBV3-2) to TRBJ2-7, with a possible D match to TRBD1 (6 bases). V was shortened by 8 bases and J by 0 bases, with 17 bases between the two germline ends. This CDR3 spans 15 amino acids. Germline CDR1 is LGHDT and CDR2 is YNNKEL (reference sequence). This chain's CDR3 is CASSVVGARSYEQYF. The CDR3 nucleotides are TGTGCCAGCTCCGTTGTGGGGGCCCGCTCCTACGAGCAGTACTTC.

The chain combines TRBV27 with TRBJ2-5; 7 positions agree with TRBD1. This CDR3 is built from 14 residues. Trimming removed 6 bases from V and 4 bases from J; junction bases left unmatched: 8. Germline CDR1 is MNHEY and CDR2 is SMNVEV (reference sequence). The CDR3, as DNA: TGTGCCAGCAGCCGACAGGGCCTCCGAGAGACCCAGTACTTC. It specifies CASSRQGLRETQYF.

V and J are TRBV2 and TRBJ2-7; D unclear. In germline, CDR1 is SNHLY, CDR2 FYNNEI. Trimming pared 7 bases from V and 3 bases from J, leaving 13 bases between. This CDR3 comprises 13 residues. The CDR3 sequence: CASTSGQDYEQYF. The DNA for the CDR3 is TGTGCCAGCACCTCTGGGCAGGACTACGAGCAGTACTTC.

The CDR3 nucleotides are TGTGCCAGCAGAGTTCCCGGGACAGGGAACACCGGGGAGCTGTTTTTT. Amino acid sequence: CASRVPGTGNTGELFF. The gene calls are TRBV7-9 and TRBJ2-2; TRBD1 agrees at 8 bases. The germline CDR1 and CDR2 sequences are SEHNR and FQNEAQ (reference sequence). This CDR3 contains 16 residues. J lost 1 base, V lost 6 bases, and 7 bases had no gene match. The whole variable domain, remainder taken from reference TRBV7-9 and TRBJ2-2, is DTGVSQNPRHKITKRGQNVTFRCDPISEHNRLYWYRQTLGQGPEFLTYFQNEAQLEKSRLLSDRFSAERPKGSFSTLEIQRTEQGDSAMYLCASRVPGTGNTGELFFGEGSRLTVL.